This T cell receptor (beta chain) was captured in a study of glioma-infiltrating T cells after dendritic cell vaccination. No glioblastoma patient carried an isocitrate dehydrogenase mutation. This CDR3 is built from 15 residues. The germline gives CDR1 MGHRA, CDR2 YSYEKL. The V gene lost 2 bases and the J gene lost 1 base, with 10 bases spanning the gap. Generated by immunoSEQ multiplex PCR, the TCRdb table keeps only in-frame clones and is missing some. Of around 600 clones listed, over 75% are singletons. The genes are TRBV4-1 and TRBJ2-3; D is perhaps TRBD1 (6 bases). Sequences were derived from tumor tissue, sampled before dendritic cell vaccination. The source of this sequence is a human donor with glioblastoma. CDR3 coding DNA: TGCGCCAGCAGCCAACAGGGGTCGGGCACAGATACGCAGTATTTT. Amino acids: CASSQQGSGTDTQYF.